Each of the 28 T cell receptor beta chains below was sequenced from the same sample in a study of post-analysis software for immune sequencing data. Study-wide findings and caveats: Higher frequency in patients than in controls was seen for about 5 TRBV segments, with TRBV5-6, TRBV5-1 and TRBV20-1 among them.

The antigens of these receptors remain unknown. Unique molecular identifiers were carried by the TCR beta cDNA libraries. TCRdb reprocessed the PCR reads with MiXCR, giving one entry per CDR3 protein. The table lists roughly 800,000 distinct CDR3 sequences, roughly half of them singletons. Sequencing input: blood. The origin of the receptors is a girl between 5 and 17 years old with multiple sclerosis.

This chain connects TRBV7-9 to TRBJ1-5; 8 bases agree with TRBD1. J lost 6 bases, V lost 2 bases, and 6 bases had no gene match. The CDR3 has 15 amino acids. CDR1 SEHNR and CDR2 FQNEAQ come from the germline V gene (reference sequence). CDR3 coding DNA: TGTGCCAGCAGCTTATCCGGACAGGGAAGTCAGCCCCAGCATTTT. It specifies CASSLSGQGSQPQHF.

This sequence joins TRBV6-1 and TRBJ2-3; D is possibly TRBD2 (6 bases). V was cut by 6 bases and J by 5 bases, with 21 bases left in between. CDR1 is MNHNS, CDR2 SASEGT, per germline. This CDR3 spans 16 amino acids. This CDR3 is CASSRMAGGAGDTQYF. The CDR3 region has the DNA TGTGCCAGCAGCCGAATGGCAGGAGGGGCGGGAGATACGCAGTATTTT.

The genes are TRBV12-3 or TRBV12-4 and TRBJ2-5; 8 bases map to TRBD2. Near its end, the DNA agrees better with TRBJ2-7, so the J call may be wrong. The CDR3 is 13 residues long. CDR3 sequence reads: CASSFRRGGEQYF. The CDR3 DNA reads as TGTGCCAGCAGTTTCCGCCGGGGGGGCGAGCAGTACTTC.

J is TRBJ2-3 and V is TRBV7-9, with no clear D. The V gene's germline CDR1 is SEHNR and CDR2 FQNEAQ (reference sequence). With 3 bases removed from V and 3 bases from J, the gap between germline ends came to 13 bases. This CDR3 has 15 amino acids. CDR3 in amino acids: CASSLMAGFTDTQYF. Written as DNA, the CDR3 is TGTGCCAGCAGCTTGATGGCAGGCTTTACAGATACGCAGTATTTT.

This rearrangement joins TRBV9 to TRBJ2-5; no reliable D call. The germline V and J ends were trimmed by 0 bases and 11 bases, with 20 bases remaining between them. The CDR3 has 15 amino acids. Germline loops: CDR1 SGDLS, CDR2 YYNGEE. CDR3 region: CASSVAKGPYNEQYF. The CDR3 region has the DNA TGTGCCAGCAGCGTAGCGAAGGGCCCCTACAATGAGCAGTACTTC.

J is TRBJ2-7 and V is TRBV5-6, with D possibly matching TRBD1 (7 bases). The J call is in doubt because the DNA end fits TRBJ2-4 better. CDR3 length: 13 amino acids. Germline lookup yields CDR1 SGHDT and CDR2 YYEEEE. The DNA of the CDR3 is TGTGCCAGCAGCTTGTCAGGGGGGAGCATTCAGTACTTC. Protein product: CASSLSGGSIQYF.

The chain joins TRBV6-6 to TRBJ2-1; TRBD2 aligns across 8 bases. The germline V gene has CDR1 MNHNY and CDR2 SVGAGI (reference sequence). The length of the CDR3 is 17 residues. J gave up 2 bases and V 5 bases, and 11 bases lay outside the gene matches. CDR3 bases: TGTGCCAGCAGTACCGGGGTAGCGGGACCTACCTACAATGAGCAGTTCTTC. Its translation: CASSTGVAGPTYNEQFF.

The chain links TRBV5-1 to TRBJ2-5; D ambiguous. In germline, CDR1 is SGHRS, CDR2 YFSETQ. The CDR3 contains 15 residues. V gave up 4 bases and J gave up 0 bases, with 13 bases separating them. CDR3 sequence (DNA): TGCGCCAGCAGCCCCCCTTGGGAAAACCAAGAGACCCAGTACTTC. Protein: CASSPPWENQETQYF.

V is TRBV29-1 and J is TRBJ2-1; D is uncertain. V dropped 7 bases and J dropped 2 bases, with 12 bases sitting between them. The germline V gene has CDR1 SQVTM and CDR2 ANQGSEA. This CDR3 is built from 13 residues. As DNA, the CDR3 is TGCAGCGCCGCAGGAGATACCTACAATGAGCAGTTCTTC. Encoded protein: CSAAGDTYNEQFF.

This clonotype has only a few counts. This rearrangement joins TRBV10-2 to TRBJ1-2, with TRBD1 matching 9 bases. Germline trimming cut 6 bases from V and 6 bases from J; bases unmatched to any gene: 14. Germline V gene data show CDR1 as WSHSY and CDR2 as SAAADI. This CDR3 is 16 amino acids long. CDR3 DNA sequence: TGCGCCAGCAGCCATCCCGGGACAGGGAACTTGGATGGCTACACCTTC. Protein sequence: CASSHPGTGNLDGYTF.

The CDR3 spells CASSPPVGLAGGIYNEQFF. The CDR3 DNA sequence: TGTGCCAGCTCACCACCGGTAGGGCTAGCGGGAGGTATCTACAATGAGCAGTTCTTC. This chain joins TRBV18 and TRBJ2-1; 11 nucleotides align to TRBD2. This CDR3 has 19 residues. CDR1 and CDR2 (germline): KGHSH, LQKENI. V shed 0 bases, J shed 3 bases, and the junction held 10 bases outside the gene matches.

This sequence joins TRBV5-5 and TRBJ1-5; 7 nucleotides agree with TRBD1. V lost 2 bases to trimming and J lost 6 bases; unmatched junction nucleotides: 5. The germline gives CDR1 SGHKS, CDR2 YYEKEE (reference sequence). The CDR3 runs to 14 residues. CDR3 protein: CASSFGTDGQPQHF. As DNA, the CDR3 is TGTGCCAGCAGCTTCGGGACAGATGGTCAGCCCCAGCATTTT.

This clonotype was observed a handful of times. This chain links TRBV10-3 with TRBJ2-5; TRBD1 matches 10 bases. CDR3 length: 14 amino acids. J was trimmed by 0 bases and V by 6 bases; bases with no gene match: 1. Germline-derived CDR1 and CDR2 are ENHRY and SYGVKD. CDR3 sequence (DNA): TGTGCCATCAGGGGGACAGGGGACCAAGAGACCCAGTACTTC. Encoded protein: CAIRGTGDQETQYF.

The chain is built from TRBV6-6 and TRBJ2-1; D gene ambiguous. The J call may not be correct, given that the DNA end is closer to TRBJ2-7. Germline loops: CDR1 MNHNY, CDR2 SVGAGI (reference sequence). This CDR3 contains 15 residues. CDR3 amino acids: CASSLDPSSYNEQYF. CDR3 coding DNA: TGTGCCAGCAGCCTCGACCCGAGCTCCTACAATGAGCAGTACTTC.

With regard to this clonotype: The junction differs from germline at one of its ends, possibly a read error. The chain links TRBV5-6 to TRBJ2-7, with 9 bases identical to TRBD1. The CDR3 loop spans 16 amino acids. Germline CDR1 SGHDT, CDR2 YYEEEE. Here the CDR3 DNA reads TGTGCCAGTAGCTTGTGGGGACAGGGTATCGGGTACGAGCAGTACTTC. It encodes CASSLWGQGIGYEQYF.

This clonotype has only a few counts. The J gene is TRBJ2-1, the V gene TRBV5-7; D is ambiguous. TRBV5-7 is an ORF for which the function is uncertain. The length of the CDR3 is 14 residues. Trimming removed 1 base at V and 9 bases at J, with 14 bases between. The CDR3 nucleotides are TGTGCCAGCAGCTTGATCCGCTTAAACAGTGAGCAGTTCTTC. It codes for CASSLIRLNSEQFF.

The V gene is TRBV5-1, the J gene TRBJ2-5, with 8 nucleotides matching TRBD2. Germline CDR1 and CDR2: SGHRS and YFSETQ. The CDR3 is made up of 17 amino acids. V lost 6 bases to trimming and J lost 5 bases; unmatched junction nucleotides: 18. The CDR3 loop is CASKSRTGGRSGETQYF. The DNA of the CDR3 is TGCGCCAGCAAGTCGAGAACGGGGGGGCGCTCCGGGGAGACCCAGTACTTC.

The rearrangement uses TRBV6-1 and TRBJ2-5; no firm D call. Between the trimmed V and J ends, which lost 6 bases and 5 bases, there was a span of 16 bases. The length of the CDR3 is 14 residues. The germline CDR1 and CDR2 sequences are MNHNS and SASEGT. The CDR3: CASRTGLWLETQYF. CDR3 coding DNA: TGTGCCAGCAGAACGGGCCTTTGGTTGGAGACCCAGTACTTC.

This clonotype was observed a few times. The V gene is TRBV5-1, the J gene TRBJ2-7, with 7 bases identical to TRBD2. After removal of 3 bases from V and 1 base from J, the junction contained 13 bases not matched to a gene. This CDR3 region has 17 residues. Germline V gene data show CDR1 as SGHRS and CDR2 as YFSETQ. This chain's CDR3 is CASSSLGGSGYSYEQYF. The CDR3, as DNA: TGCGCCAGCAGCTCCCTCGGGGGTAGCGGGTATTCCTACGAGCAGTACTTC.

This clonotype was seen a handful of times. The chain recombines TRBV29-1 with TRBJ1-5; D may be TRBD1 (5 bases). The V gene lost 7 bases and the J gene lost 2 bases, with 12 bases spanning the gap. The CDR3 length is 13 residues. Germline V lookup: CDR1 SQVTM, CDR2 ANQGSEA. The chain's CDR3 is CSAAGGGNQPQHF. The CDR3 DNA is TGCAGCGCTGCGGGGGGGGGCAATCAGCCCCAGCATTTT. Full variable domain (remainder filled in from reference TRBV29-1 and TRBJ1-5): SAVISQKPSRDICQRGTSLTIQCQVDSQVTMMFWYRQQPGQSLTLIATANQGSEATYESGFVIDKFPISRPNLTFSTLTVSNMSPEDSSIYLCSAAGGGNQPQHFGDGTRLSIL.

This chain connects TRBV10-3 to TRBJ2-7; D is perhaps TRBD2 (6 bases). Between the trimmed V and J ends, which lost 4 bases and 2 bases, there was a span of 12 bases. The CDR3 sequence is 14 residues long. CDR1 is ENHRY, CDR2 SYGVKD, per germline. The CDR3 region has the DNA TGTGCCATCAGTGGGGCCAGGGAGGCCTACGAGCAGTACTTC. It translates to CAISGAREAYEQYF.

The rearrangement links TRBV20-1 to TRBJ2-7; D gene unclear. The better agreement between TRBJ2-5 and the DNA end casts doubt on the J call. This CDR3 has 12 residues. Germline values: CDR1 DFQATT, CDR2 SNEGSKA (reference sequence). The chain's CDR3 is CSASWVEETQYF. CDR3 sequence (DNA): TGCAGTGCTAGTTGGGTAGAAGAGACCCAGTACTTC.

V gene TRBV3-1 combines with J gene TRBJ1-2; a possible D gene is TRBD1 (6 bases). V lost 4 bases and J lost 7, with 13 bases in between. Per germline, CDR1 LGHDT and CDR2 YNNKEL (reference sequence). CDR3 length equals 13 residues. The CDR3 DNA sequence: TGTGCCAGCAGCCCGGACAGACGGGTTGGCTACACCTTC. Amino acids: CASSPDRRVGYTF.

The V and J genes are TRBV7-3 and TRBJ2-1, with 9 bases identical to TRBD1. In germline, CDR1 is SGHTA, CDR2 FQGTGA. V lost 7 bases, J lost 0 bases, and 13 bases stayed unmatched. The CDR3 is 18 residues long. This CDR3 reads CASTRDSGTGRSYNEQFF. Written as DNA, the CDR3 is TGTGCCAGCACCAGAGACTCGGGGACAGGGCGCTCCTACAATGAGCAGTTCTTC.

The chain combines TRBV6-5 with TRBJ1-1; unclear D gene. Germline CDR1 MNHEY, CDR2 SVGAGI. V lost 10 bases to trimming and J lost 5 bases, with 23 bases between them. The length of the CDR3 is 15 residues. CDR3 DNA sequence: TGTGCCACTACCCAAGCGAGGGTACCAGGAACTGAAGCTTTCTTT. Protein sequence: CATTQARVPGTEAFF.

The chain links TRBV9 to TRBJ2-1, with 13 bases matching TRBD2. J lost 7 bases, V lost 2 bases, and 6 bases had no gene match. Germline V lookup: CDR1 SGDLS, CDR2 YYNGEE. This CDR3 comprises 16 residues. The CDR3 loop is CASSVGTSGNGNEQFF. CDR3 DNA sequence: TGTGCCAGCAGCGTCGGGACTAGCGGGAACGGGAATGAGCAGTTCTTC.

This clonotype was recorded only once. The chain employs TRBV13 and TRBJ2-1; possibly TRBD2 for D (5 bases). The V end lost 6 bases, the J end lost 15 bases, and 15 bases lay between the germline ends. The CDR3 totals 11 residues. Germline lookup yields CDR1 PRHDT and CDR2 FYEKMQ (reference sequence). The CDR3 sequence is CASRGSSRLFF. In DNA form, the CDR3 reads TGTGCCAGCAGAGGGTCTAGCAGGCTGTTCTTC.

This chain joins TRBV6-1 and TRBJ1-5; 9 bases align to TRBD1. Germline CDR1 is MNHNS and CDR2 is SASEGT. The junction had 6 bases not matched to a gene; V was cut back by 4 bases and J by 2 bases. There are 16 residues in the CDR3. CDR3 amino acids: CASSVRGQGGNQPQHF. The CDR3 DNA reads as TGTGCCAGCAGTGTCCGGGGACAGGGCGGCAATCAGCCCCAGCATTTT.